The 30 T cell receptor beta chains presented below share a single source sample, sequenced in a study of CD8 T cells in ankylosing spondylitis. Each CDR3 protein gets one entry after TCRdb re-called the 5' RACE reads with MiXCR. The sample records 200,000 or so distinct CDR3 sequences, 10% to 15% being singletons. Source material: blood, either unsorted or a sorted T cell fraction (not recorded which). The receptors originated from a female donor with ankylosing spondylitis or in good health (not recorded which).

Notes on this clonotype: A much bigger clone sits one base away, suggesting this may be a read error. The CDR3 is CSARGEAGLEQFF. The CDR3, as DNA: TGCAGTGCTAGGGGCGAAGCGGGTCTTGAGCAGTTCTTC. The V call is TRBV20-1, the J call TRBJ2-1, with D possibly TRBD2 on 6 matching bases. Per the germline V gene, CDR1 is DFQATT and CDR2 is SNEGSKA (reference sequence). The CDR3 is made up of 13 amino acids. V lost 3 bases and J lost 9, with 15 bases in between.

The rearrangement joins TRBV7-2 to TRBJ1-1; the D gene is possibly TRBD1 (5 bases). The CDR3 contains 13 residues. Deletions cut 4 bases from V and 5 bases from J, with 11 bases between. Germline CDR1 and CDR2: SGHTA and FQGNSA. In DNA form, the CDR3 reads TGTGCCAGCAGCTGGGACCGGGGGACTGAAGCTTTCTTT. Its protein product is CASSWDRGTEAFF.

This clonotype has ten or more counts. The V gene is TRBV5-1, the J gene TRBJ1-5; D remains ambiguous. This CDR3 has 14 residues. Germline CDR1 is SGHRS and CDR2 is YFSETQ. The V gene lost 2 bases and the J gene lost 3 bases, with 9 bases spanning the gap. CDR3 protein: CASSFEGPNQPQHF. The CDR3 nucleotides read TGCGCCAGCAGCTTTGAGGGTCCCAATCAGCCCCAGCATTTT.

This clonotype appeared many times. The chain couples TRBV6-1 to TRBJ2-5; perhaps TRBD2 as D (5 bases). Germline CDR1 and CDR2: MNHNS and SASEGT. This CDR3 contains 13 residues. V gave up 7 bases and J gave up 1 base, with 10 bases separating them. DNA for the CDR3: TGTGCCAGCATCCGGGGTTTCCAAGAGACCCAGTACTTC. It codes for CASIRGFQETQYF.

The V call is TRBV6-2 or TRBV6-3, the J call TRBJ2-7; D uncertain. Trimming removed 2 bases at V and 2 bases at J, with 10 bases between. The CDR3 spans 14 residues. Per germline, CDR1 MNHEY and CDR2 SVGEGT. The CDR3 region has the DNA TGTGCCAGCAGTTACAACAGACAAACCTACGAGCAGTACTTC. It translates to CASSYNRQTYEQYF.

This clonotype was seen at least ten times. CDR3 bases: TGTGCCAGCAGCCAAGATTGGGCAGGGAAGGAGACCCAGTACTTC. Translating gives CASSQDWAGKETQYF. The chain is built from TRBV3-1 and TRBJ2-5, with D perhaps TRBD1 (5 bases). CDR3 length: 15 amino acids. Germline-derived CDR1 and CDR2 are LGHDT and YNNKEL (reference sequence). The V end was cut by 0 bases, the J end by 5 bases, with 13 bases between.

This clonotype was recorded many times. The rearrangement joins TRBV4-1 to TRBJ2-3; D uncertain. V lost 0 bases to trimming and J lost 3 bases, with 10 bases between them. The CDR3 extends over 15 amino acids. Per the germline V gene, CDR1 is MGHRA and CDR2 is YSYEKL. DNA of the CDR3: TGCGCCAGCAGCCAAGAGTATGTCTGGACAGATACGCAGTATTTT. Translation: CASSQEYVWTDTQYF.

The chain combines TRBV9 with TRBJ1-1; a weak D match, TRBD1 (5 bases). CDR3 length: 17 amino acids. Germline-derived CDR1 and CDR2 are SGDLS and YYNGEE. V was clipped by 0 bases and J by 4 bases, with 19 bases between them. This chain's CDR3 is CASSVDGRVGEGTEAFF. The CDR3 DNA follows: TGTGCCAGCAGCGTAGATGGGAGGGTGGGGGAGGGCACTGAAGCTTTCTTT.

This clonotype was picked up many times. The chain recombines TRBV4-1 with TRBJ2-7; 10 positions match TRBD1. Germline V lookup: CDR1 MGHRA, CDR2 YSYEKL. Losses at the gene ends were 6 bases for V and 3 bases for J; bases not matched to a gene: 11. The CDR3 consists of 16 residues. The CDR3, as DNA: TGCGCCAGCAGGCCTCGTCCCGGGACAGGGGACTACGAGCAGTACTTC. Protein product: CASRPRPGTGDYEQYF.

As for this clonotype: Being one base from a much bigger clone, this may be a read error. The V and J genes are TRBV27 and TRBJ2-2, with TRBD2 matching 7 bases. V shed 1 base, J shed 4 bases, and the junction held 18 bases outside the gene matches. CDR3 length: 20 amino acids. Germline V lookup: CDR1 MNHEY, CDR2 SMNVEV (reference sequence). CDR3: CASSLLRSILGGRSTGELFF. The CDR3 bases are TGTGCCAGCAGTTTATTGCGGTCGATCCTGGGGGGGAGGAGCACCGGGGAGCTGTTTTTT.

In its sample, this clonotype was seen many times. The chain is built from TRBV20-1 and TRBJ2-2; D not certain. The CDR3 length is 14 residues. Germline assignment: CDR1 DFQATT and CDR2 SNEGSKA (reference sequence). Between the trimmed V and J ends, which lost 6 bases and 0 bases, there was a span of 11 bases. Here the CDR3 reads CSASAYSNTGELFF. The CDR3 nucleotides read TGCAGTGCCAGTGCCTATTCGAACACCGGGGAGCTGTTTTTT.

About this clonotype itself: A read error may be the cause here, since a much bigger clone is one base away. V and J are TRBV19 and TRBJ1-1; D is unresolved. CDR3 size: 17 residues. In germline, CDR1 is LNHDA, CDR2 SQIVND (reference sequence). Trimming pared 3 bases from V and 3 bases from J, leaving 20 bases between. CDR3 residues: CASSMRRLIGMDTEAFF. CDR3 nucleotide sequence: TGTGCCAGTAGTATGCGCAGGCTTATCGGGATGGACACTGAAGCTTTCTTT.

CDR3 loop: CASKVSMENTEAFF. The CDR3 DNA follows: TGTGCCAGCAAAGTGTCCATGGAGAACACTGAAGCTTTCTTT. The chain couples TRBV18 to TRBJ1-1; D is undetermined. The germline V gene has CDR1 KGHSH and CDR2 LQKENI. This CDR3 contains 14 residues. V dropped 8 bases and J dropped 1 base, with 14 bases sitting between them.

This clonotype was counted at least ten times. This chain joins TRBV30 and TRBJ2-5; D is ambiguous. There are 11 residues in the CDR3. The V end lost 4 bases, the J end lost 5 bases, and 8 bases lay between the germline ends. Looked up from germline, CDR1 is GTSNPN and CDR2 is SVGIG (reference sequence). CDR3 sequence reads: CAWTSAETQYF. The CDR3 DNA sequence: TGTGCCTGGACCTCAGCGGAGACCCAGTACTTC.

CDR3 protein: CACRSLGNPEAFF. The CDR3 region has the DNA TGTGCCTGCAGGTCTCTTGGGAATCCTGAAGCTTTCTTT. The chain recombines TRBV30 with TRBJ1-1; the D is unclear. The CDR3 runs 13 residues. V was trimmed by 6 bases and J by 6 bases, leaving 17 bases between them. Germline loops: CDR1 GTSNPN, CDR2 SVGIG (reference sequence).

This clonotype occurred many times. This CDR3 is CASSLQGNEQFF. In nucleotides, the CDR3 is TGTGCCAGCAGTCTACAGGGGAATGAGCAGTTCTTC. The V gene is TRBV27, the J gene TRBJ2-1; 7 nucleotides agree with TRBD1. Germline CDR1 and CDR2: MNHEY and SMNVEV (reference sequence). This CDR3 spans 12 amino acids. Germline trimming cut 5 bases from V and 7 bases from J; bases unmatched to any gene: 2.

The genes are TRBV6-2 or TRBV6-3 and TRBJ1-5, with a tentative D call TRBD1 (6 bases). The CDR3 runs to 16 residues. The germline V gene has CDR1 MNHEY and CDR2 SVGEGT. Trimming pared 7 bases from V and 3 bases from J, leaving 19 bases between. The CDR3 is CASTPSGRGYNQPQHF. Here the CDR3 DNA reads TGTGCCAGCACCCCCAGCGGCAGGGGATACAATCAGCCCCAGCATTTT.

This sequence joins TRBV5-1 and TRBJ2-7; D is possibly TRBD1 or TRBD2 (5 bases each). Per the germline V gene, CDR1 is SGHRS and CDR2 is YFSETQ. V lost 2 bases, J lost 2 bases, and 17 bases lay in between. This CDR3 has 16 amino acids. Written as DNA, the CDR3 is TGCGCCAGCAGCTTCACGGGACCTCAGAGGGCCTACGAGCAGTACTTC. The encoded protein is CASSFTGPQRAYEQYF. The whole variable domain, remainder taken from reference TRBV5-1 and TRBJ2-7, is KAGVTQTPRYLIKTRGQQVTLSCSPISGHRSVSWYQQTPGQGLQFLFEYFSETQRNKGNFPGRFSGRQFSNSRSEMNVSTLELGDSALYLCASSFTGPQRAYEQYFGPGTRLTVT.

The table lists this clonotype with a few counts. V gene TRBV5-1 combines with J gene TRBJ2-7; D may match TRBD1 or TRBD2 (6 bases each). Germline V gene lookup returns CDR1 SGHRS and CDR2 YFSETQ. V lost 5 bases and J lost 4, with 16 bases in between. The CDR3 is 14 residues long. The CDR3 nucleotides are TGCGCCAGCAGACCGCAGGGGACTTTATACGAGCAGTACTTC. Protein: CASRPQGTLYEQYF.

This clonotype was detected a few times. The chain joins TRBV5-1 to TRBJ2-1, with 7 bases lining up with TRBD2. The V gene end was trimmed by 2 bases and the J gene end by 6 bases; junction bases not matched to a gene: 8. This CDR3 is built from 15 residues. Per germline, CDR1 SGHRS and CDR2 YFSETQ. CDR3 DNA sequence: TGCGCCAGCAGCTTACCCCTCTCGGGGGGCAATGAGCAGTTCTTC. Residues: CASSLPLSGGNEQFF.

Concerning this clonotype itself: Given a much more abundant clone one base away, this may be a read error. The chain uses TRBV27 and TRBJ1-1; D might be TRBD1 (6 bases). The CDR3 has 14 residues. Germline V lookup: CDR1 MNHEY, CDR2 SMNVEV (reference sequence). The CDR3 DNA is TGTACCAGCAGTACCAGGGGAGCAGGTACTGAAGCTTTCTTT. Translating it yields CTSSTRGAGTEAFF.

This clonotype was seen ten or more times. The V gene is TRBV20-1, the J gene TRBJ2-1; 11 bases are a match to TRBD2. Per the germline V gene, CDR1 is DFQATT and CDR2 is SNEGSKA (reference sequence). V dropped 3 bases and J dropped 7; count of bases not matched to a gene: 8. The length of the CDR3 is 15 residues. CDR3 region: CSASLLGLAGNEQFF. CDR3 DNA sequence: TGCAGTGCTAGCCTCCTTGGACTAGCGGGTAATGAGCAGTTCTTC.

Many counts were recorded for this clonotype. This rearrangement joins TRBV24-1 to TRBJ2-2, with TRBD1 matching 9 bases. J lost 2 bases, V lost 3 bases, and 6 bases had no gene match. The CDR3 is 17 residues long. CDR1 is KGHDR, CDR2 SFDVKD, per germline. As DNA, the CDR3 is TGTGCCACCAGTGATGAACCGGGACAGGGTAACACCGGGGAGCTGTTTTTT. Its translation is CATSDEPGQGNTGELFF.

This clonotype has more than one count but fewer than ten. This sequence joins TRBV7-8 and TRBJ2-3; D may be TRBD2 (6 bases). CDR3 length: 16 amino acids. The germline V gene has CDR1 SGHVS and CDR2 FQNEAQ. Trimming removed 1 base at V and 3 bases at J, with 14 bases between. Written as DNA, the CDR3 is TGTGCCAGCAGCTTAGGGTTCGGGAGCGGTACAGATACGCAGTATTTT. Translation: CASSLGFGSGTDTQYF.

This clonotype has at least ten counts. V is TRBV5-1 and J is TRBJ1-1, with D hard to call. V lost 1 base and J 1 base, leaving 5 bases between the germline ends. This CDR3 has 13 residues. Germline CDR1 reads SGHRS; CDR2 reads YFSETQ. The DNA of the CDR3 is TGCGCCAGCAGCTTGAGCCCGAACACTGAAGCTTTCTTT. Translation: CASSLSPNTEAFF.

This clonotype was counted at least ten times. The rearrangement links TRBV9 to TRBJ1-1; the D gene is possibly TRBD1 (6 bases). There are 13 residues in the CDR3. Germline V gene data show CDR1 as SGDLS and CDR2 as YYNGEE. V was pared by 3 bases and J by 4 bases, with 10 bases between. The CDR3 sequence is CASSATGFTEAFF. The CDR3 region has the DNA TGTGCCAGCAGCGCCACAGGGTTCACTGAAGCTTTCTTT.

This chain uses TRBV7-2 with TRBJ2-3; D could derive from TRBD1 or TRBD2 (5 bases each). CDR1 and CDR2 (germline): SGHTA, FQGNSA. V was cut by 6 bases and J by 6 bases, with 19 bases left in between. This CDR3 has 15 residues. The DNA for the CDR3 is TGTGCCAGCAGATCCTCGAGGGCAGGGTCGGATACGCAGTATTTT. It encodes CASRSSRAGSDTQYF.

This clonotype showed up many times. The genes are TRBV28 and TRBJ1-1; TRBD1 might be the D (5 bases). The CDR3 is 15 amino acids. Trimming shortened V by 2 bases and J by 4 bases, and 14 bases separated the two germline ends. Germline V CDR1 and CDR2: MDHEN, SYDVKM. CDR3: CASSLILQAPTEAFF. The CDR3, as DNA: TGTGCCAGCAGTTTAATTTTACAGGCCCCCACTGAAGCTTTCTTT.

In this sample, this clonotype turned up many times. The gene calls are TRBV20-1 and TRBJ1-1; tentative D call: TRBD1 (5 bases). V lost 4 bases, J lost 1 base, and 13 bases lay in between. Per germline, CDR1 DFQATT and CDR2 SNEGSKA (reference sequence). The CDR3 is 14 residues long. CDR3 DNA sequence: TGCAGTGCTATGCCGGGACCGACGAACACTGAAGCTTTCTTT. Translated, it gives CSAMPGPTNTEAFF.

In regard to this clonotype: A much larger clonotype is one base distant, so this may be a read error. The chain uses TRBV20-1 and TRBJ2-1; D possibly corresponds to TRBD2 (5 bases). The length of the CDR3 is 16 residues. In germline, CDR1 is DFQATT, CDR2 SNEGSKA (reference sequence). The CDR3 nucleotides are TGCAGTGCCCCCTCCCGGCTAGCTAACTCCAACAATGAGCAGTTCTTC. Amino acids: CSAPSRLANSNNEQFF.